This T cell receptor beta chain was identified in a study of OX40 agonist ivuxolimab in advanced cancers. Study-wide results and caveats: More expanded clones were found, on average, in CD8+ than in CD4+ T cells.

Profiling relied on immunoSEQ multiplex PCR, and the TCRdb table lists in-frame clones only, not all of them. The table has approximately 72,000 clones, about 90% seen once. Concerning this clone itself: The antigen remains undetermined.

This CDR3 has 15 amino acids. V was clipped by 2 bases and J by 4 bases, with 11 bases between them. The germline gives CDR1 MGHRA, CDR2 YSYEKL. V and J are TRBV4-1 and TRBJ1-4; weak D call: TRBD1 (6 bases). The source of this sequence is an adult with an advanced solid tumor such as melanoma, head and neck, liver or kidney cancer. The sequences come from CD4+ or CD8+ T cells sorted from blood, collected in a trial of the OX40 agonist ivuxolimab. The CDR3 loop reads CASSQQQGFNEKLFF. The CDR3 DNA is TGCGCCAGCAGCCAACAACAGGGATTTAATGAAAAACTGTTTTTT.